The clone carrying this T cell receptor (beta chain) was counted many times. These data are taken from a study of T cells of healthy individuals. A single record per CDR3 protein comes from TCRdb applying MiXCR to the 5' RACE reads. In the table there are 40,000 to 65,000 distinct CDR3 sequences, roughly 15% of which are singletons. This TCR was sampled from a human donor in good health.

CDR3 in DNA: TGTGCCAGCAGCTTCGGCAGTGATAATTCACCCCTCCACTTT. As protein: CASSFGSDNSPLHF. This chain connects TRBV7-2 to TRBJ1-6; D is undetermined. Germline CDR1 is SGHTA and CDR2 is FQGNSA. V lost 3 bases, J lost 5 bases, and 8 bases lay in between. The CDR3 is made up of 14 amino acids.